The entry below gives a single T cell receptor beta chain sequence along with its context. The target antigen is unknown. This sample was taken from a study of cytomegalovirus exposure and HLA in healthy donors. Study-wide results and caveats: The classifier reportedly diagnosed cytomegalovirus status with high sensitivity and specificity. The study labeled approximately 150 TCR beta chains cytomegalovirus-associated. Confirmation was obtained in vitro that three CMV-associated chains are specific for CMV antigens.

Some clones are missing from TCRdb's copy, which holds only in-frame ones; the method was immunoSEQ multiplex PCR. The sample lists about 88,000 clones, approximately 81% seen once, with about 12% in the top ten. Trimming took 8 bases from V and 3 from J; bases not matched to a gene: 6. Per the germline V gene, CDR1 is MNHEY and CDR2 is SVGAGI. The length of the CDR3 is 14 residues. This chain links TRBV6-5 with TRBJ1-4; 7 bases align to TRBD1. The source of this sequence is a woman younger than 35 in good health and CMV-seropositive. The sequencing input was PBMCs. CDR3 coding DNA: TGTGCCAGCGGTTGGACAGGAGCTAATGAAAAACTGTTTTTT. Translation gives CASGWTGANEKLFF.